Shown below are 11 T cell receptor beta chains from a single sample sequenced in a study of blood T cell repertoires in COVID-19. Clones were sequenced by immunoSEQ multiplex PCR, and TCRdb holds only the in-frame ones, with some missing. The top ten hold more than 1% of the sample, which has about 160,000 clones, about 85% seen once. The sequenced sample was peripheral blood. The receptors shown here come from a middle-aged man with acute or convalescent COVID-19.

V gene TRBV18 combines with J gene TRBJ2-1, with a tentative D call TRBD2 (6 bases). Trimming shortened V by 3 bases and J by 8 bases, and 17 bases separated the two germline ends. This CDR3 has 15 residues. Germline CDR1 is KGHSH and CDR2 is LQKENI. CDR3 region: CASSPWQAEGHEQFF. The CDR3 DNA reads TGTGCCAGCTCACCTTGGCAGGCGGAGGGACATGAGCAGTTCTTC.

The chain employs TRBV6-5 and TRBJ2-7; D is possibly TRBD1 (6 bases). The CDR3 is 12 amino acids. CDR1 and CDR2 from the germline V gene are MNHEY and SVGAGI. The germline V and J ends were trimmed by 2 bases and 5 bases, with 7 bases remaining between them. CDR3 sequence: CASSYTGNEQYF. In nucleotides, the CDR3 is TGTGCCAGCAGTTACACAGGGAACGAGCAGTACTTC.

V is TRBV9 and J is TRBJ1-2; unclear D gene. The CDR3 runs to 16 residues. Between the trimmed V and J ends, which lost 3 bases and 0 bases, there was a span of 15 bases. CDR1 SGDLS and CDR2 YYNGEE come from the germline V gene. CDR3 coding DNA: TGTGCCAGCAGCGCCCAGACTCGCTATCCTAACTATGGCTACACCTTC. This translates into CASSAQTRYPNYGYTF.

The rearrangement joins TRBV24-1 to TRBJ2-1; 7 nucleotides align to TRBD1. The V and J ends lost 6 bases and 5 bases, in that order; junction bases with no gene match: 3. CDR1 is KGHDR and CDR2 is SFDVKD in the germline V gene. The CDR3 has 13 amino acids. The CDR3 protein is CATSSDRDNEQFF. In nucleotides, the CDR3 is TGTGCCACCAGTTCAGACAGGGACAATGAGCAGTTCTTC.

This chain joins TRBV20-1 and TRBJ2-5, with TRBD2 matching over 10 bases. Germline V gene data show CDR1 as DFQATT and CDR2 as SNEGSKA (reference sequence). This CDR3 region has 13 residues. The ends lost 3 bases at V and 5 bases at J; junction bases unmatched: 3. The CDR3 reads CSASLAGAETQYF. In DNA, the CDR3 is TGCAGTGCTAGTCTAGCGGGGGCTGAGACCCAGTACTTC.

The CDR3 reads CSASKTDNEQFF. CDR3 nucleotides: TGCAGTGCTAGTAAGACTGACAATGAGCAGTTCTTC. The chain employs TRBV20-1 and TRBJ2-1, with D hard to call. The CDR3 has 12 amino acids. V was cut by 3 bases and J by 5 bases, with 8 bases left in between. The V gene's germline CDR1 is DFQATT and CDR2 SNEGSKA (reference sequence).

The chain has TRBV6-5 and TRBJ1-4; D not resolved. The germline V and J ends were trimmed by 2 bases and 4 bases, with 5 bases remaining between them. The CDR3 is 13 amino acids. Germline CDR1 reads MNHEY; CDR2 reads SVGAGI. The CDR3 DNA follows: TGTGCCAGCAGTTACGGCAGTAATGAAAAACTGTTTTTT. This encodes CASSYGSNEKLFF.

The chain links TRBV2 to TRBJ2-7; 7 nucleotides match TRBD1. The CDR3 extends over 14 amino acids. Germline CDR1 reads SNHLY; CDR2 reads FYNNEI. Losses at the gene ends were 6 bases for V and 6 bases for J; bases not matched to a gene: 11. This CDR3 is CASSPQTGNAEQYF. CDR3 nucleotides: TGTGCCAGCAGCCCTCAGACAGGGAATGCCGAGCAGTACTTC.

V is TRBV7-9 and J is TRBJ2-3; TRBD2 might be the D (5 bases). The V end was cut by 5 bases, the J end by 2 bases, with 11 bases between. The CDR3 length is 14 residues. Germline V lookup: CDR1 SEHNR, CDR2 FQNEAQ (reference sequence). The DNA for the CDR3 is TGTGCCAGCAGCCCAGGACTCTCCACAGATACGCAGTATTTT. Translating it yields CASSPGLSTDTQYF.

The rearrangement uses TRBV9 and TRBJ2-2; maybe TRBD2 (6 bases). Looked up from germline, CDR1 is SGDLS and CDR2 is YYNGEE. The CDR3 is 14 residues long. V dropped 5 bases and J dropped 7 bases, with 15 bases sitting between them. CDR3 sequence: CASRPDPGSGELFF. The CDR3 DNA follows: TGTGCCAGCAGACCGGACCCCGGGAGCGGGGAGCTGTTTTTT.

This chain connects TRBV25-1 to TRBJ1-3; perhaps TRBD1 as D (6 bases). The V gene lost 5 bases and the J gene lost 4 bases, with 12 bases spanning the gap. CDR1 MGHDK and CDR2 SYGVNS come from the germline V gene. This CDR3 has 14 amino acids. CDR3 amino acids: CASSSRTDGNTIYF. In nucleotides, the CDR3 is TGTGCCAGCAGTTCCCGGACAGACGGAAACACCATATATTTT. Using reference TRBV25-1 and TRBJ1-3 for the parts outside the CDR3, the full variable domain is EADIYQTPRYLVIGTGKKITLECSQTMGHDKMYWYQQDPGMELHLIHYSYGVNSTEKGDLSSESTVSRIRTEHFPLTLESARPSHTSQYLCASSSRTDGNTIYFGEGSWLTVV.